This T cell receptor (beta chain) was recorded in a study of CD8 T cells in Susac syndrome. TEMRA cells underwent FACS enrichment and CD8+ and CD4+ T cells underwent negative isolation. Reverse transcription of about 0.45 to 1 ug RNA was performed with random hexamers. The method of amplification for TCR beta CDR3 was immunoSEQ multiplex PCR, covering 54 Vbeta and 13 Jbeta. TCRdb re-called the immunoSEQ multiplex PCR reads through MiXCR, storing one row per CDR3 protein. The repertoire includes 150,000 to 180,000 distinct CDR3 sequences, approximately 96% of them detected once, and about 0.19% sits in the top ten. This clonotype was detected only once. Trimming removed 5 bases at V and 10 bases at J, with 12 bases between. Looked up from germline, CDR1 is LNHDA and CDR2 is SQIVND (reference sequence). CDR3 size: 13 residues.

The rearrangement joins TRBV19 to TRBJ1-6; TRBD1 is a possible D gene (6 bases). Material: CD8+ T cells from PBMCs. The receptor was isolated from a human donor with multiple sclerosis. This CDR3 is CASSYGGGSPLHF. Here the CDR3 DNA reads TGTGCCAGTAGTTACGGTGGGGGCTCACCCCTCCACTTT.